The TCR beta chain under discussion was sequenced for a study of T cells in localized non-small cell lung cancer. Remarks on this clone: Antigen: not known.

The assay was immunoSEQ multiplex PCR, and TCRdb's table has in-frame clones only and misses some. The data show some 130,000 clones, roughly 90% seen once. V lost 6 bases, J lost 5 bases, and 5 bases lay in between. This CDR3 is built from 11 residues. From germline, CDR1 is MNHNS and CDR2 SASEGT. Study-level findings and limits: Compared with tumor, uninvolved adjacent lung displayed greater T cell clonality, ranking highest overall.

The TCR comes from a female donor over 55 with stage I lung adenocarcinoma. This specimen consisted of peripheral blood, obtained before any cancer treatment. V and J are TRBV6-1 and TRBJ2-4, with D unresolved. As DNA, the CDR3 is TGTGCCAGCAGGCAGGAAAACATTCAGTACTTC. Amino acid sequence: CASRQENIQYF.